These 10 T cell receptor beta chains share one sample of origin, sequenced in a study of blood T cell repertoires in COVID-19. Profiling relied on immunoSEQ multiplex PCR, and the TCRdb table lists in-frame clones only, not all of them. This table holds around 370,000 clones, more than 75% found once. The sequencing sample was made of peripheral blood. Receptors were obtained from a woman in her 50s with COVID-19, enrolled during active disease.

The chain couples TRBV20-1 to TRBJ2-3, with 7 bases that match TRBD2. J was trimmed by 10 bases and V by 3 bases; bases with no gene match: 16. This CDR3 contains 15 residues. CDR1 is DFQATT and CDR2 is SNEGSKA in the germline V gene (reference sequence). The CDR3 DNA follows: TGCAGTGCTAGTCCCGCCCGGGGGAGGGATAGGGCGCAGTATTTT. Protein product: CSASPARGRDRAQYF.

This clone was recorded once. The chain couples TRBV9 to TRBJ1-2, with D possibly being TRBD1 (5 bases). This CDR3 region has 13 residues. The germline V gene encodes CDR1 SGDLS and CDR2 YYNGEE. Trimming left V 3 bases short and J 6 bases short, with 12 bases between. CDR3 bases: TGTGCCAGCAGCGCCGCCGGGGGGGATGGCTACACCTTC. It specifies CASSAAGGDGYTF.

The CDR3 DNA reads TGTGCCAGCTCACTCGGGACAGGTTATCGCACTGAAGCTTTCTTT. Translating it yields CASSLGTGYRTEAFF. This chain uses TRBV18 with TRBJ1-1; TRBD1 matches 8 bases. Trimming removed 4 bases from V and 4 bases from J; junction bases left unmatched: 8. The CDR3 has 15 residues. CDR1 is KGHSH and CDR2 is LQKENI in the germline V gene.

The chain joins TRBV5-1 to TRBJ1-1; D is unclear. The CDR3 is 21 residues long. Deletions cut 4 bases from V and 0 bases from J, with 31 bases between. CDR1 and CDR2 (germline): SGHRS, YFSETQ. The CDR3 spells CASSRSQLSSALAHMNTEAFF. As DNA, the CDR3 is TGCGCCAGCAGCCGATCTCAGTTGAGTAGCGCCTTGGCCCATATGAACACTGAAGCTTTCTTT.

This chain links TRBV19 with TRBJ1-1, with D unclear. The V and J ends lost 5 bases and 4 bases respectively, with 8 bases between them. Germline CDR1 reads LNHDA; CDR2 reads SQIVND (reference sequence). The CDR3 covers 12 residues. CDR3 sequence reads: CASSQAGTEAFF. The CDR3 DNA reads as TGTGCCAGTAGTCAGGCTGGCACTGAAGCTTTCTTT.

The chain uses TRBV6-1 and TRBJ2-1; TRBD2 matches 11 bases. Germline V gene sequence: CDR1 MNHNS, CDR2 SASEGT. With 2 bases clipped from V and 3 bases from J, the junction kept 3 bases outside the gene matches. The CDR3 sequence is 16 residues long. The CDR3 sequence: CASSELAGGIYNEQFF. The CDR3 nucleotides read TGTGCCAGCAGTGAATTAGCGGGAGGGATCTACAATGAGCAGTTCTTC.

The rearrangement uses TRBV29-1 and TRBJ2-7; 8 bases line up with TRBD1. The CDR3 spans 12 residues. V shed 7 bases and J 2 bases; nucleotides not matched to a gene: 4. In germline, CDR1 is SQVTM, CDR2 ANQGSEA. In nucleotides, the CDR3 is TGCAGCGGCCGGGACAGGACCTACGAGCAGTACTTC. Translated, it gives CSGRDRTYEQYF.

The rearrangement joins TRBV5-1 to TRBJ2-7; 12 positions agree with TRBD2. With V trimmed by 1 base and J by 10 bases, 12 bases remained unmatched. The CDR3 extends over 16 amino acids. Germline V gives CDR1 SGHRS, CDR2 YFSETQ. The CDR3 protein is CASSLRISSGRADQYF. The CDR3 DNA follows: TGCGCCAGCAGCTTGAGAATCTCTAGCGGGAGGGCCGACCAGTACTTC.

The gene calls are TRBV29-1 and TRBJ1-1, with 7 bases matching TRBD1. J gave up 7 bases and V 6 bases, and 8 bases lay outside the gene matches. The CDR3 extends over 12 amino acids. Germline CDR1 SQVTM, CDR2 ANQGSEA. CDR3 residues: CSVVGQDVEAFF. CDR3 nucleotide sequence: TGCAGCGTCGTCGGACAGGACGTTGAAGCTTTCTTT.

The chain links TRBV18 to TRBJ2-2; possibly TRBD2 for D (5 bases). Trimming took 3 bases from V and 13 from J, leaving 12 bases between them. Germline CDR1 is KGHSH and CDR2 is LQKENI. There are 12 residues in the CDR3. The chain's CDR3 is CASSPGAIGLFF. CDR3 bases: TGTGCCAGCTCACCGGGAGCCATAGGGCTGTTTTTT.